This T cell receptor (beta chain) is from a study of STAT5B mutations in CD4+ large granular lymphocyte leukemia. Points from the study as a whole: No patients shared main leukemic clonotypes, though roughly 23% appeared at low frequency elsewhere. Top patient clones used TRBV06 genes more often: 8/27 versus 2/35 in controls. Patient CD4-sorted repertoires stayed more clonal than healthy ones after leukemic-clone removal.

The CDR3 is made up of 14 amino acids. V was trimmed by 8 bases and J by 5 bases, leaving 18 bases between them. CDR1 and CDR2 from the germline V gene are SNHLY and FYNNEI. About this clone itself: The antigen remains unidentified.

As handled by the study authors: Productive clonotypes were detectable down to 2.59 x 10-5 frequency. Sequencing was performed with immunoSEQ multiplex PCR; in TCRdb, only in-frame clones are kept and a portion is missing. V, J and clone size are taken as reported in that table, and D and trimming were inferred from the DNA itself. Among tens of thousands of clones listed, approximately 84% were seen once. The source of this sequence is a human donor in good health. V is TRBV2 and J is TRBJ1-1; the D gene is possibly TRBD1 (6 bases). Sequencing used CD4+ T cells from blood buffy coats. This CDR3 reads CASFSQGQGTEAFF. CDR3 nucleotides: TGTGCCAGCTTCTCACAGGGCCAGGGAACTGAAGCTTTCTTT.